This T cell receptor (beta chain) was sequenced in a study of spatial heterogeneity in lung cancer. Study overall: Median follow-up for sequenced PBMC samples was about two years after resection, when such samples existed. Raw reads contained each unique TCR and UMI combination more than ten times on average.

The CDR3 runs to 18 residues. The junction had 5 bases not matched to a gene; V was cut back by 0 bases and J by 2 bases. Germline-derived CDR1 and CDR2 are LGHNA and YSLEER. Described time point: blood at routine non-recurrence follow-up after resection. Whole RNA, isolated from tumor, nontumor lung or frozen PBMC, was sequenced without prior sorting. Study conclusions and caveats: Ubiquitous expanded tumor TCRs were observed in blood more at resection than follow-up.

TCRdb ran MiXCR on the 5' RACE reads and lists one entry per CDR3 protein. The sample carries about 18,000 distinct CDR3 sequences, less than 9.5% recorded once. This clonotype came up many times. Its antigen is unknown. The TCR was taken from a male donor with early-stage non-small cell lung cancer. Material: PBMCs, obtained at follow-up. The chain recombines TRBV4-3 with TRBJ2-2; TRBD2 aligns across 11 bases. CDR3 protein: CASSQDQGLAENTGELFF. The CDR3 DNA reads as TGCGCCAGCAGCCAAGATCAGGGACTAGCGGAAAACACCGGGGAGCTGTTTTTT.